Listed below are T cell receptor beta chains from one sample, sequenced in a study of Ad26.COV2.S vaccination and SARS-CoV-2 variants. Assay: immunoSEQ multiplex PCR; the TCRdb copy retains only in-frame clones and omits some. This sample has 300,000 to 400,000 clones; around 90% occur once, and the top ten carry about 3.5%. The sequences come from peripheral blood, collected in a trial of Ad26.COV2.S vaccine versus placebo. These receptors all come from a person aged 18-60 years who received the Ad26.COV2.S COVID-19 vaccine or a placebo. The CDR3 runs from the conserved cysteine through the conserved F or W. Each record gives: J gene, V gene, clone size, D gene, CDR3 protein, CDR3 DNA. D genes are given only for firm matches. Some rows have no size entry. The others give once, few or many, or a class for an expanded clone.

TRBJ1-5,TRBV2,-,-,CASSPITGRGQPQHF,TGTGCCAGCAGCCCAATTACAGGGCGGGGTCAGCCCCAGCATTTT
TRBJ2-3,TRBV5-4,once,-,CASSLWRGADTQYF,TGTGCCAGCAGCTTGTGGAGGGGCGCAGATACGCAGTATTTT
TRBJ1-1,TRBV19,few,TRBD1,CASSQGTGTARIEAFF,TGTGCCAGTAGTCAAGGAACCGGGACAGCAAGGATTGAAGCTTTCTTT
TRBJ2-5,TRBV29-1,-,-,CSTWGYRVEETQYF,TGCAGCACCTGGGGTTACAGGGTAGAAGAGACCCAGTACTTC
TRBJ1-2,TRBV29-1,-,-,CSVTQQSQGGYTF,TGCAGCGTTACACAGCAATCCCAGGGGGGCTACACCTTC
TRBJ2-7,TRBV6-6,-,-,CASSYSYTSYEQYF,TGTGCCAGCAGTTACTCGTACACCTCCTACGAGCAGTACTTC
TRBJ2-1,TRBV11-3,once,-,CASSLTGMFNEQFF,TGTGCCAGCAGCCTGACAGGTATGTTTAATGAGCAGTTCTTC
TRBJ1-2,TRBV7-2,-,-,CASSLDKAGRNYGYTF,TGTGCCAGCAGCTTAGACAAAGCGGGACGGAACTATGGCTACACCTTC
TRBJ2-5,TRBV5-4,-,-,CASSLGVNQETQYF,TGTGCCAGCAGCTTGGGGGTCAACCAAGAGACCCAGTACTTC
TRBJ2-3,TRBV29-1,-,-,CSVKAPRGSDTQYF,TGCAGCGTAAAGGCCCCTCGGGGGTCAGATACGCAGTATTTT
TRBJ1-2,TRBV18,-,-,CASSPRGDLANYGYTF,TGTGCCAGCTCACCAAGGGGGGACCTAGCTAACTATGGCTACACCTTC
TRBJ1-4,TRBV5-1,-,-,CASRRVGQTNEKLFF,TGCGCCAGCAGACGGGTTGGACAGACGAATGAAAAACTGTTTTTT
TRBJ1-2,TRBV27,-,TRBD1,CASSPDRVRYGYTF,TGTGCCAGCAGTCCGGACAGGGTACGGTATGGCTACACCTTC
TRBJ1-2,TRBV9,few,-,CASSPMDGPLDGYTF,TGTGCCAGCAGCCCTATGGACGGGCCCCTTGATGGCTACACCTTC
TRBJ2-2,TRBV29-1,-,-,CSVVSSFGAGELFF,TGCAGCGTTGTGTCATCCTTTGGGGCCGGGGAGCTGTTTTTT
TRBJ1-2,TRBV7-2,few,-,CASSLGAEYYGYTF,TGTGCCAGCAGCTTAGGGGCAGAGTACTATGGCTACACCTTC
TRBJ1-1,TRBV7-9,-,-,CASSQRLPVWTEAFF,TGTGCCAGCAGCCAGAGGTTGCCGGTTTGGACTGAAGCTTTCTTT
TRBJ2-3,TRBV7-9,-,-,CASRGNRVSNTDTQYF,TGTGCCAGCAGGGGGAACAGGGTCTCGAACACAGATACGCAGTATTTT